A single sample gave rise to the 24 T cell receptor beta chains below, sequenced in a study of identical twins (dated by TCRdb to 2015 to 2016). The library was built by means of 5' RACE. The run used an Illumina HiSeq 2000. The public reads were reanalyzed by TCRdb: fastp trimming at Q25, MiXCR alignment, in-frame beta chains only. Under each unique CDR3 protein, matching rows form one entry showing the most common genes and DNA. Here the sample has fewer than 500,000 distinct CDR3 sequences; around 15% occur a single time. The top ten hold about 1% of the sample. In addition, the sample was reused for a study of yellow fever vaccine responses in identical twins.

Sequenced: CD4+ T cells sorted from blood. All receptors derive from a woman aged 18-30 years in good health.

In its sample, this clonotype was seen a few times. V and J are TRBV15 and TRBJ2-5; 8 bases match TRBD2. Germline CDR1 LNHNV, CDR2 YYDKDF (reference sequence). V lost 3 bases, J lost 7 bases, and 10 bases stayed unmatched. The CDR3 has 15 residues. The CDR3 sequence is CATSSARGGGVTQYF. The CDR3, as DNA: TGTGCCACCAGCAGCGCCCGGGGGGGAGGGGTGACCCAGTACTTC.

The rearrangement links TRBV2 to TRBJ2-1, with D possibly TRBD1 on 5 matching bases. This CDR3 is built from 13 residues. Deletions cut 4 bases from V and 8 bases from J, with 12 bases between. Germline V gene sequence: CDR1 SNHLY, CDR2 FYNNEI. CDR3 region: CASSVQGRDEQFF. The DNA for the CDR3 is TGTGCCAGCAGTGTTCAGGGTAGAGATGAGCAGTTCTTC.

A remark on this clonotype: The conserved closing phenylalanine or tryptophan is absent in this CDR3, likely reflecting a read error. The DNA is omitted, as the CDR3 cannot be located on it reliably, and the CDR3 follows TCRdb's listing. CDR3 sequence reads: CASSQTEDRAVEGYL. The J gene is TRBJ2-5, the V gene TRBV4-1; the table's TRBD1 call for D was not verified on the DNA. Germline lookup yields CDR1 MGHRA and CDR2 YSYEKL. The CDR3 length is 15 residues, termini included.

The table lists this clonotype with a few counts. The chain employs TRBV27 and TRBJ2-1, with D perhaps assigned TRBD1 or TRBD2 (6 bases each). Trimming removed 6 bases from V and 5 bases from J, with 26 bases in between. The CDR3 consists of 18 residues. CDR1 and CDR2 from the germline V gene are MNHEY and SMNVEV (reference sequence). The CDR3 region has the DNA TGTGCCAGCAGCCCCCCGGGGGCCGGGGTGATTATCGACAATGAGCAGTTCTTC. Translation gives CASSPPGAGVIIDNEQFF.

This sequence joins TRBV7-9 and TRBJ2-4; D is uncertain. CDR1 and CDR2 (germline): SEHNR, FQNEAQ (reference sequence). V was pared by 4 bases and J by 0 bases, with 7 bases between. This CDR3 has 14 residues. This CDR3 reads CASSSREAKNIQYF. In DNA form, the CDR3 reads TGTGCCAGCAGCTCCAGAGAAGCCAAAAACATTCAGTACTTC.

In this sample, this clonotype turned up many times. V and J are TRBV29-1 and TRBJ2-3; 7 bases match TRBD1. This CDR3 is 13 amino acids long. Germline CDR1 SQVTM, CDR2 ANQGSEA. Losses at the gene ends were 7 bases for V and 2 bases for J; bases not matched to a gene: 6. This CDR3 is CSAYRGLTDTQYF. The CDR3 coding sequence is TGCAGCGCTTACAGGGGCCTCACAGATACGCAGTATTTT.

The V call is TRBV25-1, the J call TRBJ1-1; D call uncertain. The V and J ends lost 6 bases and 0 bases respectively, with 17 bases between them. Germline V gene sequence: CDR1 MGHDK, CDR2 SYGVNS. This CDR3 is built from 16 residues. CDR3 DNA sequence: TGTGCCAGCAGATCGGACCAATTCTCAGTGAACACTGAAGCTTTCTTT. This sequence encodes CASRSDQFSVNTEAFF.

The chain couples TRBV6-1 to TRBJ1-1; possible D gene TRBD1, 6 bases. V dropped 0 bases and J dropped 4 bases, with 15 bases sitting between them. From germline, CDR1 is MNHNS and CDR2 SASEGT. CDR3 length: 16 amino acids. The CDR3: CASSEAGRGDRTEAFF. CDR3 nucleotide sequence: TGTGCCAGCAGTGAAGCGGGTAGGGGGGACCGCACTGAAGCTTTCTTT.

CDR3 DNA: TGCGCCAGCAGCTTGGAGAGGCAGGGTGAGCAGTTCTTC. Translated: CASSLERQGEQFF. The V gene is TRBV5-1, the J gene TRBJ2-1, with D perhaps matching TRBD1 (5 bases). Germline CDR1 is SGHRS and CDR2 is YFSETQ. The CDR3 is 13 amino acids. The V gene lost 0 bases and the J gene lost 9 bases, with 10 bases spanning the gap.

This chain joins TRBV20-1 and TRBJ2-6, with TRBD2 identical over 7 bases. The CDR3 is 15 amino acids. The V segment lost 5 bases and the J segment 0 bases; nucleotides outside the gene matches: 4. Germline CDR1 and CDR2: DFQATT and SNEGSKA (reference sequence). CDR3 coding DNA: TGCAGTGCTTATGAGCGGGACTCTGGGGCCAACGTCCTGACTTTC. Protein sequence: CSAYERDSGANVLTF.

The chain couples TRBV7-2 to TRBJ2-2, with a possible D match to TRBD2 (6 bases). The CDR3 has 14 residues. Germline V CDR1 and CDR2: SGHTA, FQGNSA. The V gene lost 5 bases and the J gene lost 8 bases, with 15 bases spanning the gap. CDR3 loop: CASSPTGSMGELFF. Written as DNA, the CDR3 is TGTGCCAGCAGCCCTACCGGGAGTATGGGGGAGCTGTTTTTT.

This clonotype was seen at least ten times. The chain carries TRBV29-1 and TRBJ2-1, with D perhaps matching TRBD1 (6 bases). CDR3 length: 13 amino acids. Germline loops: CDR1 SQVTM, CDR2 ANQGSEA. Trimming shortened V by 3 bases and J by 0 bases, and 6 bases separated the two germline ends. CDR3 sequence reads: CSVEDSSYNEQFF. CDR3 sequence (DNA): TGCAGCGTTGAGGACAGCTCCTACAATGAGCAGTTCTTC.

Only a few counts were recorded for this clonotype. The CDR3 protein is CASSYSGGRETQYF. The CDR3 region has the DNA TGTGCCAGCAGTTACTCCGGCGGTAGAGAGACCCAGTACTTC. The chain couples TRBV6-5 to TRBJ2-5, with unresolved D. CDR1 is MNHEY and CDR2 is SVGAGI in the germline V gene. The CDR3 sequence is 14 residues long. V lost 0 bases, J lost 4 bases, and 9 bases lay in between.

This chain uses TRBV20-1 with TRBJ2-1; D call uncertain. The CDR3 totals 12 residues. Germline loops: CDR1 DFQATT, CDR2 SNEGSKA (reference sequence). Trimming cost V 6 bases and J 1 base, with 7 bases left between them. CDR3 sequence: CSAKSSYNEQFF. CDR3 in DNA: TGCAGTGCCAAGTCATCCTACAATGAGCAGTTCTTC.

The sample holds a few counts of this clonotype. This rearrangement joins TRBV29-1 to TRBJ2-3; tentative D call: TRBD2 (6 bases). Germline loops: CDR1 SQVTM, CDR2 ANQGSEA. This CDR3 region has 8 residues. Trimming took off 7 bases at V and 12 bases at J, with 8 bases between the two ends. The CDR3 nucleotides read TGCAGCGGGGGACTTCAGTATTTT. Translation gives CSGGLQYF.

The genes are TRBV4-2 and TRBJ2-5, with unresolved D. V was trimmed by 1 base and J by 3 bases, leaving 9 bases between them. The CDR3 spans 14 residues. Germline assignment: CDR1 LGHNA and CDR2 YNFKEQ. The CDR3 DNA is TGTGCCAGCAGCCAAGGACGGTTAGAAGAGACCCAGTACTTC. Translated, it gives CASSQGRLEETQYF.

This clonotype was seen only a few times. This chain connects TRBV6-1 to TRBJ2-5; D not resolved. V was pared by 0 bases and J by 4 bases, with 6 bases between. The CDR3 is 13 amino acids. Germline lookup yields CDR1 MNHNS and CDR2 SASEGT. The CDR3 sequence: CASSEALRETQYF. CDR3 sequence (DNA): TGTGCCAGCAGTGAAGCGCTTCGAGAGACCCAGTACTTC.

A few counts support this clonotype. The chain joins TRBV27 to TRBJ1-6; perhaps TRBD1 as D (6 bases). CDR3 length equals 14 residues. With 6 bases removed from V and 7 bases from J, the gap between germline ends came to 13 bases. Germline CDR1 is MNHEY and CDR2 is SMNVEV (reference sequence). CDR3 residues: CASRRDKLNSPLHF. The CDR3 nucleotides are TGTGCCAGCAGGCGGGACAAACTGAATTCACCCCTCCACTTT.

This chain joins TRBV4-2 and TRBJ2-5; 7 bases agree with TRBD2. V lost 3 bases, J lost 0 bases, and 1 base stayed unmatched. Germline V CDR1 and CDR2: LGHNA, YNFKEQ. CDR3 size: 14 residues. For the CDR3, the DNA is TGTGCCAGCAGCCAGACTAGCCACCAAGAGACCCAGTACTTC. Its translation: CASSQTSHQETQYF.

The chain carries TRBV12-3 or TRBV12-4 and TRBJ2-4, with TRBD1 matching 7 bases. The CDR3 covers 18 residues. The J segment lost 0 bases and the V segment lost 5 bases, leaving 13 bases of the junction unmatched. The CDR3 loop reads CASSRDSKFNLAKNIQYF. The CDR3 region has the DNA TGTGCCAGCAGTAGGGACAGTAAATTCAATTTAGCCAAAAACATTCAGTACTTC.

This clonotype was counted a few times. The chain joins TRBV14 to TRBJ2-2, with a possible D match to TRBD2 (5 bases). Germline CDR1 reads SGHDN; CDR2 reads FVKESK. Trimming left V 0 bases short and J 9 bases short, with 14 bases between. The CDR3 covers 15 residues. CDR3 sequence: CASSQEPGRGRELFF. In DNA, the CDR3 is TGTGCCAGCAGCCAAGAGCCGGGAAGAGGGCGGGAGCTGTTTTTT.

This clonotype came up a few times. The V gene is TRBV20-1, the J gene TRBJ2-7; 11 nucleotides agree with TRBD1. The germline gives CDR1 DFQATT, CDR2 SNEGSKA (reference sequence). This CDR3 spans 18 amino acids. Trimming cost V 0 bases and J 0 bases; bases outside gene matches: 10. Here the CDR3 reads CSARDWGQGVSSSYEQYF. The CDR3, as DNA: TGCAGTGCTAGAGATTGGGGACAGGGGGTCTCTAGCTCCTACGAGCAGTACTTC.

V gene TRBV6-1 combines with J gene TRBJ1-2; perhaps TRBD1 as D (6 bases). Germline V gene lookup returns CDR1 MNHNS and CDR2 SASEGT. Trimming shortened V by 3 bases and J by 0 bases, and 17 bases separated the two germline ends. The CDR3 covers 17 residues. The CDR3 region has the DNA TGTGCCAGCAGTGAGGCCGTCGGGGGGCGGGCTAACTATGGCTACACCTTC. It codes for CASSEAVGGRANYGYTF.

The chain combines TRBV15 with TRBJ2-7, with D perhaps matching TRBD2 (6 bases). Germline V lookup: CDR1 LNHNV, CDR2 YYDKDF (reference sequence). The V end lost 4 bases, the J end lost 7 bases, and 14 bases lay between the germline ends. This CDR3 is 13 amino acids long. The CDR3 DNA is TGTGCCACCAGCACGACTAGTTCGGGGGAGCAGTACTTC. It specifies CATSTTSSGEQYF.